Below are 16 T cell receptor beta chains sequenced from a single sample in a study of blood T cells in healthy people across ages (dated by TCRdb to between 2014 and 2016). Library method: 5' RACE. This sample was sequenced with an Illumina HiSeq 2500. A second PCR of roughly 6 to 11 cycles was run with a J-beta primer mix and a sample-barcoded 5' primer. Through fastp at Q25 and MiXCR, TCRdb rebuilt clones from the public reads, retaining in-frame beta chains. Entries that share a CDR3 protein sequence are merged under the most common genes and DNA. The sample table shows hundreds of thousands of distinct CDR3 sequences, and more than 40% are seen once. Jointly, the top ten make up approximately 32% of the sample. The source material was blood. The receptors stem from a woman in her sixties or seventies in good health.

A word on this clonotype: This sequence may be a read error, since a much larger clone differs from it by one base. This chain connects TRBV20-1 to TRBJ2-1; D might be TRBD2 (5 bases). TRBJ2-7 matches the DNA end more closely, so the J call is doubtful. This CDR3 is 14 amino acids long. The V gene's germline CDR1 is DFQATT and CDR2 SNEGSKA (reference sequence). CDR3 amino acids: CSASASGTYNEQYF. The CDR3 nucleotides are TGCAGTGCTAGTGCCAGCGGAACCTACAATGAGCAGTACTTC.

Comments on this clonotype: A much larger clone lies one base from this, so it may be a read error. The CDR3 bases are TGCAGTGCCACCATTCCGGGGGCCGCAGGTGAGCAGTACTTC. Translated: CSATIPGAAGEQYF. The rearrangement joins TRBV20-1 to TRBJ2-5, with D perhaps TRBD1 or TRBD2 (6 bases each). CDR1 DFQATT and CDR2 SNEGSKA come from the germline V gene (reference sequence). Trimming cost V 6 bases and J 11 bases, with 25 bases left between them. The length of the CDR3 is 14 residues.

The chain joins TRBV28 to TRBJ1-2; weak D call: TRBD1 (6 bases). The germline gives CDR1 MDHEN, CDR2 SYDVKM. Trimming left V 7 bases short and J 4 bases short, with 19 bases between. CDR3 length equals 15 residues. CDR3 sequence (DNA): TGTGCCAGCACTCACCATGGAGGGGGGGCCTATGGCTACACCTTC. Translation gives CASTHHGGGAYGYTF.

The sample holds a few counts of this clonotype. The rearrangement joins TRBV29-1 to TRBJ2-3; 8 positions match TRBD2. Germline CDR1 reads SQVTM; CDR2 reads ANQGSEA. V lost 3 bases, J lost 4 bases, and 3 bases stayed unmatched. The CDR3 runs 13 residues. The CDR3 sequence: CSVEKREPDTQYF. The CDR3 DNA reads as TGCAGCGTTGAGAAGCGGGAGCCAGATACGCAGTATTTT.

This clonotype is a singleton in its sample. The chain is built from TRBV24-1 and TRBJ2-2; TRBD2 agrees at 10 bases. V lost 3 bases, J lost 8 bases, and 5 bases stayed unmatched. Germline V CDR1 and CDR2: KGHDR, SFDVKD. The CDR3 spans 15 residues. The chain's CDR3 is CATSDASSGGGELFF. The CDR3 nucleotides are TGTGCCACCAGTGATGCCTCTAGCGGGGGTGGGGAGCTGTTTTTT.

This clonotype was seen more than once but under ten times. The J gene is TRBJ2-1, the V gene TRBV4-3; 8 bases are shared with TRBD1. The CDR3 has 15 amino acids. The V segment lost 4 bases and the J segment 4 bases; nucleotides outside the gene matches: 6. Germline CDR1 and CDR2: LGHNA and YSLEER. The CDR3 is CASSRTGDRYNEQFF. The CDR3 DNA follows: TGCGCCAGCAGCCGAACAGGGGACAGGTACAATGAGCAGTTCTTC.

The CDR3: CASSPDISGFRSEEQFF. The CDR3 DNA reads as TGTGCCAGCAGCCCGGACATCTCAGGGTTTCGTTCCGAAGAGCAGTTCTTC. V usage is TRBV5-5 and J usage is TRBJ2-1; possible D gene TRBD1, 5 bases. Per germline, CDR1 SGHKS and CDR2 YYEKEE (reference sequence). Trimming pared 4 bases from V and 10 bases from J, leaving 27 bases between. This CDR3 is 17 amino acids long.

To note about this clonotype: One junction end does not reproduce the germline sequence, and a read error may be involved. V usage is TRBV20-1 and J usage is TRBJ2-3, with 7 nucleotides matching TRBD2. Looked up from germline, CDR1 is DFQATT and CDR2 is SNEGSKA (reference sequence). The CDR3 runs to 15 residues. The CDR3 sequence is CSAREFGGSTDTQYF. As DNA, the CDR3 is TGCAGTGCTAGAGAATTCGGGGGGAGCACAGATACACAGTATTTT.

The rearrangement joins TRBV20-1 to TRBJ2-5, with 7 bases identical to TRBD2. V shed 6 bases and J 0 bases; nucleotides not matched to a gene: 4. The CDR3 is 13 amino acids. Germline V gene lookup returns CDR1 DFQATT and CDR2 SNEGSKA (reference sequence). The CDR3 region is CSAWTRNQETQYF. The CDR3, as DNA: TGCAGTGCCTGGACTAGAAACCAAGAGACCCAGTACTTC.

Worth noting for this clonotype: At one end, the junction sequence differs from germline, possibly due to a read error. V usage is TRBV7-2 and J usage is TRBJ1-5, with D uncertain. Germline CDR1 and CDR2: SGHTA and FQGNSA. The CDR3 sequence is 14 residues long. In DNA, the CDR3 is TGTGCCAGCAGCCCCGAAGGGAGCAATCGGCCCCAGCATTTT. This codes for CASSPEGSNRPQHF.

The V gene is TRBV5-1, the J gene TRBJ2-3, with 10 bases identical to TRBD2. This CDR3 contains 16 residues. The germline V gene has CDR1 SGHRS and CDR2 YFSETQ. V lost 0 bases, J lost 4 bases, and 5 bases stayed unmatched. In nucleotides, the CDR3 is TGCGCCAGCAGCTTGGTAGCGGGAGGTGCGGCAGATACGCAGTATTTT. Amino acid sequence: CASSLVAGGAADTQYF.

This clonotype has just a few counts. The chain uses TRBV7-3 and TRBJ2-1, with a tentative D call TRBD1 (6 bases). The CDR3 loop spans 15 amino acids. Germline CDR1 SGHTA, CDR2 FQGTGA. V was pared by 5 bases and J by 8 bases, with 19 bases between. The CDR3 here is CASSPAGSGHDEQFF. CDR3 bases: TGTGCCAGCAGCCCAGCTGGATCGGGACACGATGAGCAGTTCTTC.

This chain connects TRBV24-1 to TRBJ2-5; a weak D match, TRBD2 (5 bases). This CDR3 comprises 15 residues. CDR1 KGHDR and CDR2 SFDVKD come from the germline V gene. With 1 base removed from V and 11 bases from J, the gap between germline ends came to 19 bases. CDR3 DNA sequence: TGTGCCACCAGTGATTTTTCGGGAACCTACAATGAGCAGTACTTC. It yields the protein CATSDFSGTYNEQYF.

This clonotype was found a few times. The chain has TRBV20-1 and TRBJ2-1, with TRBD1 identical over 7 bases. CDR1 is DFQATT, CDR2 SNEGSKA, per germline (reference sequence). The CDR3 totals 13 residues. V shed 5 bases and J 7 bases; nucleotides not matched to a gene: 8. CDR3 region: CSAYRDSSNEQFF. CDR3 in DNA: TGCAGTGCTTACCGGGACAGCTCTAATGAGCAGTTCTTC.

As for this clonotype: Relative to the germline gene, one junction end is altered; a read error may explain this. The chain joins TRBV24-1 to TRBJ2-1; 14 nucleotides align to TRBD2. Per germline, CDR1 KGHDR and CDR2 SFDVKD. The CDR3 contains 17 residues. The CDR3 loop reads CATSGLAGGPFYNEPFF. The DNA for the CDR3 is TGTGCCACCAGTGGACTAGCGGGAGGGCCTTTTTACAATGAGCCGTTCTTC.

The count of this clonotype is one. The chain carries TRBV5-1 and TRBJ2-3; D uncertain. V was trimmed by 4 bases and J by 4 bases, leaving 10 bases between them. The CDR3 loop spans 13 amino acids. Germline values: CDR1 SGHRS, CDR2 YFSETQ. The CDR3 DNA reads TGCGCCAGCAGCGTGATTCCCGCAGATACGCAGTATTTT. This codes for CASSVIPADTQYF.